This T cell receptor beta chain was recorded in a study of T-cell reconstitution after alpha-beta-depleted transplantation in children. Overall study findings and caveats: T cells produced anew were the main source of T-cell counts and diversity one year after transplant. The origin of alpha-beta T cells about two months after transplant was reportedly several hundred expanded graft clones.

The CDR3 sequence is 15 residues long. CDR1 and CDR2 from the germline V gene are SGDLS and YYNGEE. The V segment lost 4 bases and the J segment 7 bases; nucleotides outside the gene matches: 12. As to this clonotype: The antigen remains undetermined.

Unique molecular identifiers were incorporated during preparation of the TCRbeta library. TCRdb ran MiXCR on the PCR reads and lists one entry per CDR3 protein. The sample yields hundreds of thousands of distinct CDR3 sequences, roughly 15% seen once. This sample comprised PBMCs, mostly from graft donor cells, obtained 360 days after TCRalphabeta/CD19-depleted stem cell transplant. This receptor was taken from a boy under two years old who had a stem cell transplant for Wiskott-Aldrich syndrome, so the T cells may come from the graft donor. The chain uses TRBV9 and TRBJ2-5; 8 bases line up with TRBD1. As DNA, the CDR3 is TGTGCCAGCAGCACTCAGGGGGCGCATGCGGGGACCCAGTACTTC. Residues: CASSTQGAHAGTQYF.